The clone carrying this T cell receptor (beta chain) turned up a few times. Libraries were prepared by immunoSEQ multiplex PCR; TCRdb keeps only in-frame clonotypes and omits some of them. The repertoire holds around 300,000 clones, 90% seen once, with nearly 7% in the top ten. The data stem from a study of blood T cell repertoires in COVID-19. The germline gives CDR1 GTSNPN, CDR2 SVGIG (reference sequence). CDR3 length: 13 residues. Trimming shortened V by 0 bases and J by 5 bases, and 10 bases separated the two germline ends. The chain combines TRBV30 with TRBJ2-5; D possibly corresponds to TRBD2 (6 bases). The source is a woman under 40 with COVID-19, enrolled during active disease. Sequencing was done on a sample of peripheral blood. The CDR3 nucleotides are TGTGCCTGGAGTGTCGGCGGGGCCGAGACCCAGTACTTC. Protein product: CAWSVGGAETQYF.